Sequencing of this T cell receptor (beta chain) was carried out in a study of T cells in Graves' hyperthyroidism and ophthalmopathy. Findings of the study overall: Among thyroid clonotypes expanded above 0.001, most also appeared in blood. Ophthalmopathy was model-predicted a median about six months pre-onset.

This clonotype was counted ten times or more. Antigen unknown. Lactation, pregnancy, other autoimmune disease or uncontrolled infection excluded patients. Source material for PBMCs was over 7.5 ml fresh peripheral blood. Germline CDR1 MNHNS, CDR2 SASEGT. The CDR3 has 14 residues. V was clipped by 5 bases and J by 6 bases; unmatched bases: 7. RNA transcripts yielded amplified TCR beta CDR3 regions. The study used the HTBI primer set for a first-round RT-PCR of the TCR CDR3. MiXCR, run by TCRdb on the multiplex PCR reads, gives a single entry per CDR3 protein. The top ten clones hold less than 15% of a sample with 400,000 to 500,000 distinct CDR3 sequences, roughly 14% of them seen once.

This receptor was identified in a man aged 18 to 30 with Graves' ophthalmopathy. The V and J genes are TRBV6-1 and TRBJ2-7, with 10 bases fitting TRBD2. Input material: blood. CDR3: CASSSASGSPEQYF. CDR3 nucleotides: TGTGCCAGCAGTTCGGCTAGCGGGAGCCCCGAGCAGTACTTC.